The present T cell receptor (beta chain) was sequenced within a study of cytomegalovirus exposure and HLA in healthy donors. The germline V gene encodes CDR1 MNHEY and CDR2 SVGAGI. The V gene end was trimmed by 11 bases and the J gene end by 3 bases; junction bases not matched to a gene: 10. This CDR3 comprises 13 residues. 60 Vbeta and 13 Jbeta primers were used in PCR. The protocol was immunoSEQ multiplex PCR, while the TCRdb copy is restricted to in-frame clones and leaves out a portion. The table shows some 80,000 clones, with 60% to 85% occurring only once. The specimen sequenced was PBMCs. The TCR comes from a middle-aged man in good health and CMV-seronegative. The chain is built from TRBV6-5 and TRBJ2-7; 7 bases fit TRBD2. The CDR3 spells CACGAGRVYEQYF. The CDR3, as DNA: TGTGCCTGCGGGGCAGGGAGGGTCTACGAGCAGTACTTC.